The source of this TCR beta chain is a study of shared clonotypes between healthy human individuals. Original analysis: Junction-only immunoSEQ data arrived without quality scores, meaning filtering differed. Sequenced by immunoSEQ multiplex PCR; TCRdb stores in-frame clones only, minus some. V, J and clone size derive from that table, while D and trimming were established from the DNA sequence. The table has approximately 1,000,000 clones, about four fifths seen once; the top ten hold about 0.52%. Germline-derived CDR1 and CDR2 are SGHVS and FQNEAQ. The trim removed 3 bases at V and 7 bases at J, leaving 11 bases unmatched. The CDR3 runs to 16 residues.

Sequencing input: memory CD4+ T cells from PBMCs. Indicated subset: CD45RA-negative fraction. The chain is built from TRBV7-8 and TRBJ1-4; TRBD1 agrees at 7 bases. The origin of this receptor is a man between 18 and 35 years old in good health. Some clones in this sample may be carry-over from other donors' samples. The CDR3 DNA is TGTGCCAGCAGCTTTCGGGAGGGGGCGCTTGGTGAAAAACTGTTTTTT. It specifies CASSFREGALGEKLFF.